This T cell receptor beta chain was found in a study of T cell responses to AZD1222 COVID-19 vaccine. General study points: Among spike-specific TCRs, nearly half reportedly target unmutated variant regions. The donor group comprised mostly white British people and more females; the analysis possibly underestimated clonal diversity. After the peak T cell response, and only then, were repertoires sampled. With two AZD1222 doses given, Spike-specific TCR breadth and depth both rose.

For this clone: The antigen is unknown.

The germline gives CDR1 MNHEY, CDR2 SVGEGT. The length of the CDR3 is 17 residues. V lost 2 bases and J 6 bases, leaving 20 bases between the germline ends. TCRdb's copy holds only in-frame clones and misses some; the assay was immunoSEQ multiplex PCR. The sample has about 70,000 clones; approximately 90% are singletons. V is TRBV6-2 or TRBV6-3 and J is TRBJ1-5; maybe TRBD1 (5 bases). The sample here was peripheral blood, taken 28 days after the second dose of the MenACWY control vaccine. The receptor's source is an adult who received the MenACWY meningococcal vaccine as a control. The CDR3 bases are TGTGCCAGCAGTTACCCGGGACGCTTCGTAGAGGGTCAGCCCCAGCATTTT. It yields the protein CASSYPGRFVEGQPQHF.